This T cell receptor beta chain was sequenced for a study of blood T cell repertoires in COVID-19. Study as a whole: The United States, Italy and Spain supplied acute and convalescent COVID-19 samples. From T cells, B-cell-depleted T cells, or PBMCs came the material, which was cDNA or gDNA.

Assay used: immunoSEQ multiplex PCR; TCRdb lists only in-frame clones, some missing. This sample has 45,000 to 50,000 clones; about 90% occur once, and the top ten carry about 9%. V lost 6 bases, J lost 7 bases, and 13 bases stayed unmatched. CDR1 and CDR2 from the germline V gene are LGHNT and FRNRAP. This CDR3 comprises 15 residues. This sequence originates from a human donor in a cohort sampled during active COVID-19. The chain recombines TRBV12-5 with TRBJ2-7, with 9 nucleotides matching TRBD1. Material: peripheral blood. CDR3 sequence (DNA): TGTGCTAGTGGGCCTGGGGACAGGGCAATTGAAGAGCAGTACTTC. This encodes CASGPGDRAIEEQYF.